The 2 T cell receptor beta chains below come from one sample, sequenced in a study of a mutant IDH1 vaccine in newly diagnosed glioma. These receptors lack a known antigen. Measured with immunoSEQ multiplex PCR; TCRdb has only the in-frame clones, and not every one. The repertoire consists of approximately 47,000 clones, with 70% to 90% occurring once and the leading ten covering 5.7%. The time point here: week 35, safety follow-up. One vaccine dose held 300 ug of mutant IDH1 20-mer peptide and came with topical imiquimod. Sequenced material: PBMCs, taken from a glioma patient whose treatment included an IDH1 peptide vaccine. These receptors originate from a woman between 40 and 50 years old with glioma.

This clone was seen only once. The CDR3 sequence: CASRGTLYNYEQYF. CDR3 DNA: TGTGCCAGCAGGGGGACACTGTACAATTACGAGCAGTACTTC. This rearrangement joins TRBV27 to TRBJ2-7; D perhaps matches TRBD1 (6 bases). V lost 6 bases and J lost 4, with 16 bases in between. Germline values: CDR1 MNHEY, CDR2 SMNVEV (reference sequence). CDR3 length equals 14 residues.

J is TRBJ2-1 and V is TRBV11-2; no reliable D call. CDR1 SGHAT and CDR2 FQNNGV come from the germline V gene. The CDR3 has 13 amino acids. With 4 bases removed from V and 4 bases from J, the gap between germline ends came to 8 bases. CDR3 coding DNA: TGTGCCAGCAGCTACGCTACGTACAATGAGCAGTTCTTC. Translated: CASSYATYNEQFF.